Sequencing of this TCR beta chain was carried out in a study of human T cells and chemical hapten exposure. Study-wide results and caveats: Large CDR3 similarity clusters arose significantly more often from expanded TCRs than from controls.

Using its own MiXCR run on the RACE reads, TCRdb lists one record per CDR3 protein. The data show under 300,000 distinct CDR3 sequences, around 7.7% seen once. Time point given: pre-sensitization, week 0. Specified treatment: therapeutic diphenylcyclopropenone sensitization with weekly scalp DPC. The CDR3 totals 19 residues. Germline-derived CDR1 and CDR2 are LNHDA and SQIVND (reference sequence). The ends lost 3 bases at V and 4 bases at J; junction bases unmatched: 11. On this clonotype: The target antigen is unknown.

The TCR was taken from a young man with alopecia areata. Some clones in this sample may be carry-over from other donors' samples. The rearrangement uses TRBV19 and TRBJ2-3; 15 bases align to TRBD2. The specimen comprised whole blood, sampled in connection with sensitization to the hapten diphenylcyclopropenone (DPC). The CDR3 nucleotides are TGTGCCAGTAGTATCTCGATCGGACTAGCGGGGGGGCCCCCAGATACGCAGTATTTT. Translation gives CASSISIGLAGGPPDTQYF.